A selection of T cell receptor beta chains follows, all from one sample in a study of T-cell reconstitution after alpha-beta-depleted transplantation in children. TCRdb reanalysed the PCR reads using MiXCR and keeps one entry per CDR3 protein. The top ten hold 27% of the sample, which has 350,000 to 500,000 distinct CDR3 sequences, over 40% seen once. Sequences were derived from PBMCs, sampled before TCRalphabeta/CD19-depleted stem cell transplant. The receptors here all came from a girl aged 2 to 9 with aplastic anemia, due to receive a stem cell transplant. Both conserved end residues are part of each CDR3. Each record gives: V gene, J gene, D gene, clone size, CDR3 protein, CDR3 DNA. The D gene is left open where the match is weak. Some rows mark clone size as missing; the rest say once, few, many or name a class of expanded clone.

V: TRBV2; J: TRBJ2-7; D: .; size: few; CDR3: CASSEAGQGSTEQYF; DNA: TGTGCCAGCAGTGAAGCTGGGCAAGGGTCCACCGAGCAGTACTTC
V: TRBV28; J: TRBJ2-3; D: TRBD2; size: many; CDR3: CASFGVAGEYF; DNA: TGTGCCAGTTTTGGGGTAGCGGGAGAATATTTT
V: TRBV5-4; J: TRBJ2-7; D: .; size: .; CDR3: CASSFQGNYEQYF; DNA: TGTGCCAGCAGCTTCCAGGGGAACTACGAGCAGTACTTC
V: TRBV10-3; J: TRBJ2-7; D: .; size: .; CDR3: CAISGGVARGAHPTYEQYF; DNA: TGTGCCATCAGTGGGGGTGTCGCTAGGGGGGCCCACCCAACCTACGAGCAGTACTTC
V: TRBV6-1; J: TRBJ1-1; D: .; size: .; CDR3: CASTIGWGRNTEAFF; DNA: TGTGCCAGCACTATAGGGTGGGGTCGGAACACTGAAGCTTTCTTT
V: TRBV7-2; J: TRBJ1-1; D: TRBD1; size: few; CDR3: CASSLAPGQGNTEAFF; DNA: TGTGCCAGCAGCTTAGCGCCGGGACAGGGGAACACTGAAGCTTTCTTT
V: TRBV20-1; J: TRBJ2-1; D: TRBD2; size: many; CDR3: CSAREGQRENTYNEQFF; DNA: TGCAGTGCTAGAGAGGGGCAGCGGGAGAACACCTACAATGAGCAGTTCTTC
V: TRBV20-1; J: TRBJ2-3; D: TRBD2; size: .; CDR3: CSAGDRAGEATDTQYF; DNA: TGCAGTGCAGGGGACCGAGCGGGAGAGGCGACAGATACGCAGTATTTT
V: TRBV11-2; J: TRBJ2-1; D: TRBD2; size: few; CDR3: CASSLDGRDEQFF; DNA: TGTGCCAGCAGCTTAGATGGGAGGGATGAGCAGTTCTTC
V: TRBV20-1; J: TRBJ2-5; D: .; size: many; CDR3: CSASPGAQETQYF; DNA: TGCAGTGCTAGCCCAGGGGCACAGGAGACCCAGTACTTC
V: TRBV29-1; J: TRBJ2-5; D: .; size: .; CDR3: CSVEHGIETQYF; DNA: TGCAGCGTTGAACACGGGATTGAGACCCAGTACTTC
V: TRBV20-1; J: TRBJ2-5; D: .; size: .; CDR3: CSAPRGRETQYF; DNA: TGCAGTGCTCCCCGAGGAAGGGAGACCCAGTACTTC
V: TRBV20-1; J: TRBJ1-2; D: .; size: few; CDR3: CSIDERYGYTF; DNA: TGCAGTATAGACGAACGATATGGCTACACCTTC
V: TRBV28; J: TRBJ2-5; D: .; size: .; CDR3: CASSFGMSVQETQYF; DNA: TGTGCCAGCAGTTTCGGGATGAGTGTACAAGAGACCCAGTACTTC
V: TRBV6-5; J: TRBJ1-3; D: .; size: .; CDR3: CASSYASSAGNTIYF; DNA: TGTGCCAGCAGTTACGCCTCTTCAGCTGGAAACACCATATATTTT
V: TRBV12-3/TRBV12-4; J: TRBJ1-2; D: .; size: many; CDR3: CASSLDPAGAGYTF; DNA: TGTGCCAGCAGTTTAGACCCAGCCGGGGCCGGCTACACCTTC
V: TRBV28; J: TRBJ2-7; D: TRBD1; size: .; CDR3: CASSSEGAPPQYEQYF; DNA: TGTGCCAGCAGTTCCGAGGGGGCGCCACCTCAATACGAGCAGTACTTC
V: TRBV20-1; J: TRBJ2-7; D: .; size: .; CDR3: CSASGMGGGYYEQYF; DNA: TGCAGTGCTTCGGGGATGGGGGGCGGATACTACGAGCAGTACTTC
V: TRBV6-1; J: TRBJ2-2; D: .; size: many; CDR3: CASSEWGKTGELFF; DNA: TGTGCCAGCAGTGAATGGGGGAAAACCGGGGAGCTGTTTTTT
V: TRBV4-2; J: TRBJ1-5; D: .; size: .; CDR3: CASSQVSRAANQPQHF; DNA: TGTGCCAGCAGCCAAGTCAGCAGGGCCGCCAATCAGCCCCAGCATTTT
V: TRBV10-3; J: TRBJ2-7; D: TRBD1; size: .; CDR3: CACWTGETYEQYF; DNA: TGTGCCTGCTGGACAGGGGAGACCTACGAGCAGTACTTC
V: TRBV12-3/TRBV12-4; J: TRBJ2-7; D: .; size: .; CDR3: CASSLRGDHGYEQYF; DNA: TGTGCCAGCAGTTTAAGGGGAGACCACGGGTACGAGCAGTACTTC
V: TRBV11-2; J: TRBJ1-1; D: .; size: .; CDR3: CASSLGRSNAEAFF; DNA: TGTGCCAGCAGCTTAGGAAGGTCAAACGCTGAAGCTTTCTTT
V: TRBV5-1; J: TRBJ2-3; D: .; size: once; CDR3: CASRQALGGTDTQYF; DNA: TGCGCCAGCAGACAGGCTCTAGGGGGCACAGATACGCAGTATTTT
V: TRBV28; J: TRBJ2-1; D: TRBD2; size: .; CDR3: CASTEAGDSYNEQFF; DNA: TGTGCCAGCACCGAAGCGGGGGACTCCTACAATGAGCAGTTCTTC